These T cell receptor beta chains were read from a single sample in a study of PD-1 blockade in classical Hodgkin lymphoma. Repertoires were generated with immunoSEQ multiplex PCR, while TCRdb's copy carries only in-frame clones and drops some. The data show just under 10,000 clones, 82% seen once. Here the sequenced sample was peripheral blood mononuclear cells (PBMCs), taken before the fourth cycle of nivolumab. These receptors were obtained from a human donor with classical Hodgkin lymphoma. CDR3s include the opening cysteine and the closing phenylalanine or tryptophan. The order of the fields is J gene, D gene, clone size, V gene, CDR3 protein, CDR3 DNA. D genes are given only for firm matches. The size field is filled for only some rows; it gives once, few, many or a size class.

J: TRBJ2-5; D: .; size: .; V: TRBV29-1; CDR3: CSVAGSVQETQYF; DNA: TGCAGCGTTGCAGGGTCCGTTCAAGAGACCCAGTACTTC
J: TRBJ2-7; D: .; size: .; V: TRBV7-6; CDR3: CASSLVAGTDLLSSYEQYF; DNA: TGTGCCAGCAGCTTAGTCGCCGGGACGGACCTACTTAGCTCCTACGAGCAGTACTTC
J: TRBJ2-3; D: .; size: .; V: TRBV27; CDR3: CASSPILLEGGTDTQYF; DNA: TGTGCCAGCAGTCCCATCTTACTAGAGGGGGGCACAGATACGCAGTATTTT
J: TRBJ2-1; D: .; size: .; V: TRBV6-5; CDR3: CASSYKRGRQFF; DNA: TGTGCCAGCAGTTACAAACGGGGGAGGCAGTTCTTC
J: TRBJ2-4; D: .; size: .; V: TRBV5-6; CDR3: CASSFSVTASKNIQYF; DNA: TGTGCCAGCAGCTTTTCGGTCACAGCGTCCAAAAACATTCAGTACTTC
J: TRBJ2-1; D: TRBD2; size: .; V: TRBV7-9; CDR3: CASSLVGLAKNEQFF; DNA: TGTGCCAGCAGCTTGGTAGGACTAGCGAAGAATGAGCAGTTCTTC
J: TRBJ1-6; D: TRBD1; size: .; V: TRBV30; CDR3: CAWDRGRAFNSPLHF; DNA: TGTGCCTGGGACAGGGGGCGAGCCTTTAATTCACCCCTCCACTTT
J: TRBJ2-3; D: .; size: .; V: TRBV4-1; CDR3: CASSSPPSPGADTQYF; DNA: TGCGCCAGCAGCTCTCCTCCTAGCCCGGGGGCAGATACGCAGTATTTT
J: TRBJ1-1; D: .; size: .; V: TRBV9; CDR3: CASSVEGSPRPEAFF; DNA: TGTGCCAGCAGCGTAGAAGGGTCCCCGAGACCTGAAGCTTTCTTT
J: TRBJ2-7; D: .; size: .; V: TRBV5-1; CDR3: CASSLALTGVHEQYF; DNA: TGCGCCAGCAGCTTGGCTCTAACGGGGGTCCACGAGCAGTACTTC
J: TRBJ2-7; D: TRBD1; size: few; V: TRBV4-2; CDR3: CASSRPGDREHEQYF; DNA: TGTGCCAGCAGCCGCCCAGGGGACAGGGAGCACGAGCAGTACTTC
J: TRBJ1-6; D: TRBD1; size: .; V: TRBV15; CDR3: CATSSRQGDSPLHF; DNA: TGTGCCACCAGCAGCAGGCAGGGGGATTCACCCCTCCACTTT
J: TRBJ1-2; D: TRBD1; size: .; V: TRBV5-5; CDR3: CASSADRGRYGYTF; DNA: TGTGCCAGCAGCGCTGACAGGGGAAGGTATGGCTACACCTTC
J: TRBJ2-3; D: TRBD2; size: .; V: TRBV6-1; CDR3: CASSVRLAGGGDTQYF; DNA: TGTGCCAGCAGTGTACGACTAGCGGGGGGTGGGGATACGCAGTATTTT
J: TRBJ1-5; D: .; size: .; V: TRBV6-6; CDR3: CASSYRLGAGNQPQHF; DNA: TGTGCCAGCAGTTACCGGCTCGGGGCGGGCAATCAGCCCCAGCATTTT
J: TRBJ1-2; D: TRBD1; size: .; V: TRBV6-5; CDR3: CASRDRLFMGYTF; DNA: TGTGCCAGCAGGGACAGGCTTTTTATGGGCTACACCTTC
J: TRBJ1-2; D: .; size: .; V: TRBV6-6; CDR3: CASSYEGGFSYTF; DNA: TGTGCCAGCAGTTACGAGGGAGGTTTTAGCTACACCTTC
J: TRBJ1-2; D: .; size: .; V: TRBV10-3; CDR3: CATKASRTDYGYTF; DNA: TGTGCCACCAAAGCCAGCCGGACGGACTATGGCTACACCTTC
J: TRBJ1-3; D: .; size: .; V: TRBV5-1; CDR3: CASSLEGSGNTIYF; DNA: TGCGCCAGCAGCTTGGAGGGTTCCGGAAACACCATATATTTT
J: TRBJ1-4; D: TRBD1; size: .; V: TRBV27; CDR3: CASSRQGTNEKLFF; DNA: TGTGCCAGCAGTAGACAGGGGACTAATGAAAAACTGTTTTTT
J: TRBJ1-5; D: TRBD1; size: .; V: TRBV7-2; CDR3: CASSLYRGGNQPQHF; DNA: TGTGCCAGCAGCTTATACAGGGGGGGAAATCAGCCCCAGCATTTT
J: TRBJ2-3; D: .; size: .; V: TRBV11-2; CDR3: CASSFHGSTDTQYF; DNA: TGTGCCAGCAGCTTCCACGGGTCCACAGATACGCAGTATTTT
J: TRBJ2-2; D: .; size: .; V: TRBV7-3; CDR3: CASSLFGENTGELFF; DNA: TGTGCCAGCAGCTTATTCGGGGAGAACACCGGGGAGCTGTTTTTT
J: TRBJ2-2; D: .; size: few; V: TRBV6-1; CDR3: CASSEMPGARGELFF; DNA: TGTGCCAGCAGTGAAATGCCAGGGGCGAGGGGGGAGCTGTTTTTT
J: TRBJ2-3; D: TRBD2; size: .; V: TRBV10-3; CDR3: CAIKRTSGLYGADTQYF; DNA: TGTGCCATTAAACGGACTAGCGGGCTCTATGGGGCAGATACGCAGTATTTT
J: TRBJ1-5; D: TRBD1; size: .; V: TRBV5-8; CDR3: CASSGDSEAQHF; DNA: TGTGCCAGCAGCGGGGACAGTGAGGCCCAGCATTTT
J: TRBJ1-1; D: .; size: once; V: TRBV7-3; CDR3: CASSLKGPSSTEAFF; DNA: TGTGCCAGCAGCTTAAAGGGGCCCTCTAGCACTGAAGCTTTCTTT
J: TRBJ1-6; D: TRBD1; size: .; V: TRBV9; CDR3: CASSGAGTQGENSPLHF; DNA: TGTGCCAGCAGCGGAGCGGGGACCCAGGGGGAGAATTCACCCCTCCACTTT
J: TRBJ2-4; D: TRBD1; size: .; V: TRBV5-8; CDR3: CASSLSSGPWTGVAKNIQYF; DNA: TGTGCCAGCAGCTTGTCAAGTGGGCCATGGACAGGGGTCGCCAAAAACATTCAGTACTTC
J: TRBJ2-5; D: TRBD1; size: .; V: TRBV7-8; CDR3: CASSVQGEGKETQYF; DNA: TGTGCCAGCAGCGTACAGGGGGAAGGGAAAGAGACCCAGTACTTC
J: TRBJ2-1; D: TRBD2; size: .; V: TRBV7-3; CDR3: CASSPRKVAGDKDEQFF; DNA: TGTGCCAGCAGCCCTCGGAAGGTAGCGGGAGATAAGGATGAGCAGTTCTTC
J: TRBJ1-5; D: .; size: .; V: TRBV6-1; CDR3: CASSVSGGGNQPQHF; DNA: TGTGCCAGCAGCGTTTCCGGAGGGGGCAATCAGCCCCAGCATTTT
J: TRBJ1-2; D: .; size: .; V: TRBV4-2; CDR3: CASSQDRTAYGYTF; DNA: TGTGCCAGCAGCCAAGATAGGACAGCCTATGGCTACACCTTC
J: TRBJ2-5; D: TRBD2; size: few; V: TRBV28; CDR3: CASSRGAGAERGETQYF; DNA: TGTGCCAGCAGTCGAGGGGCGGGAGCGGAGCGGGGAGAGACCCAGTACTTC
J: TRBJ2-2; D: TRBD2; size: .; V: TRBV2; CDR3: CASRRLAGGSENTGELFF; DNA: TGTGCCAGCAGGCGACTAGCGGGAGGGTCCGAGAACACCGGGGAGCTGTTTTTT
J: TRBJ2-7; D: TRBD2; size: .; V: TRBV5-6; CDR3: CASSLSGGSAYEQYF; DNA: TGTGCCAGCAGCTTGTCCGGGGGGAGTGCCTACGAGCAGTACTTC
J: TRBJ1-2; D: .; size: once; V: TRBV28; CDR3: CASSFPGLGNGYTF; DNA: TGTGCCAGCAGTTTCCCCGGGCTCGGGAATGGCTACACCTTC
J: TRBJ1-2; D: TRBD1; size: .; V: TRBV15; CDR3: CATTRGQGRYGYTF; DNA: TGTGCCACCACCAGGGGACAGGGTCGCTATGGCTACACCTTC
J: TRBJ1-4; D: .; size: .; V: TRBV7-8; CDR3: CASSQQGIIANEKLFF; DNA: TGTGCCAGCAGCCAACAGGGTATTATAGCTAATGAAAAACTGTTTTTT
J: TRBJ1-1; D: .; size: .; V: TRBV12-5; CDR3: CASGLPPTGQAFF; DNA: TGTGCTAGTGGTTTGCCCCCGACAGGTCAAGCTTTCTTT
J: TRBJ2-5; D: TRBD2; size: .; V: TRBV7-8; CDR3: CASSLGGGASVETQYF; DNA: TGTGCCAGCAGCTTAGGCGGGGGGGCAAGTGTGGAGACCCAGTACTTC
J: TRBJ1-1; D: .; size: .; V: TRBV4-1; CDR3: CASSQPGRMNTEAFF; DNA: TGCGCCAGCAGCCAACCGGGACGTATGAACACTGAAGCTTTCTTT
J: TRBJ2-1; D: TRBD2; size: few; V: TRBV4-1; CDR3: CASSAGLRGSNEQFF; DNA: TGCGCCAGCAGCGCGGGACTAAGGGGAAGTAATGAGCAGTTCTTC
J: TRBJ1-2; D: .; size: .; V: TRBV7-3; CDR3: CASSLQGNYGYTF; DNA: TGTGCCAGCAGCTTACAGGGGAACTATGGCTACACCTTC
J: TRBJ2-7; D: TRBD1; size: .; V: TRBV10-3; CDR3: CAISESSGQGSYEQYF; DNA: TGTGCCATCAGTGAGTCGTCGGGACAGGGGTCTTACGAGCAGTACTTC
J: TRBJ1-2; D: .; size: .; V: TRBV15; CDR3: CATSRGRRGGNYGYTF; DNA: TGTGCCACCAGCAGAGGACGGCGGGGGGGGAACTATGGCTACACCTTC
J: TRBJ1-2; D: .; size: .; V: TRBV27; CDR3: CASSPRWGGEVYTF; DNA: TGTGCCAGCAGCCCCCGCTGGGGCGGAGAGGTCTACACCTTC